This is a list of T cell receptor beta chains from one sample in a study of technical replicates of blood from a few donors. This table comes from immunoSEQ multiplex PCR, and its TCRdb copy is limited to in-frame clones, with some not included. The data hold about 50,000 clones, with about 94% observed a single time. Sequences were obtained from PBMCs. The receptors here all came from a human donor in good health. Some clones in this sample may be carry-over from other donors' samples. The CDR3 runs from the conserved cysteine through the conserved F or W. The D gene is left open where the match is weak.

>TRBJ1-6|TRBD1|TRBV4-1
CASSLPDRAAVPLHF
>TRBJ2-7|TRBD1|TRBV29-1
CSVTQDRAYEQYF
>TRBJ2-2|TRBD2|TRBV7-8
CASSLEIRNQRGGIGELFF
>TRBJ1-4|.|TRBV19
CASSQRTTNEKLFF
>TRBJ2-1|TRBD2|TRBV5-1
CASILGTSGNNEQFF
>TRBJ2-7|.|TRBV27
CASSFAEHSYEQYF
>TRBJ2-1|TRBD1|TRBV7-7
CASSRGDSPFVNEQFF
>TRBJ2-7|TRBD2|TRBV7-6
CASSGGSGGLSYEQYF
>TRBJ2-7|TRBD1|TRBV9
CASSGTGREQYF
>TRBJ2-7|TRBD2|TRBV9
CASSVAASGRGEQYF
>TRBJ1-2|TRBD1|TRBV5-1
CASSLDTGGYGYTF
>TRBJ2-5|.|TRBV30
CAWREGAGIETQYF
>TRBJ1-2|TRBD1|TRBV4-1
CASSQDRQGGYGYTF
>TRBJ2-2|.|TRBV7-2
CASSQKNGNTGELFF
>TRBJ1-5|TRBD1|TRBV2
CASHSDRGSQPQHF
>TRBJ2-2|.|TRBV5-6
CASSARDHTGELFF
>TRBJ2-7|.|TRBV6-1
CASNWAGGIYEQYF
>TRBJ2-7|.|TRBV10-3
CAISESRQGKGEQYF
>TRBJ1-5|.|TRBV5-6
CASSFQNQPQHF
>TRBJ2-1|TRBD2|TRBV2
CASKGGTSGYNEQFF
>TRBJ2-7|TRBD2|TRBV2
CASSSGTSGGVAYEQYF
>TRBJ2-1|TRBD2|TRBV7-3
CASSLRVAGYNEQFF
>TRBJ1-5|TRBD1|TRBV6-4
CASSFHGTEFSNQPQHF
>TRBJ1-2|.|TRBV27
CASSTRAGYGYTF
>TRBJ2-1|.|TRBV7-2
CASSLEATSSREQFF
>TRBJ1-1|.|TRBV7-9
CASSRTANTEAFF
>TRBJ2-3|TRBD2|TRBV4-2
CASSLKGVAGVGTDTQYF
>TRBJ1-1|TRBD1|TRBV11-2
CASSYRGGTEAFF
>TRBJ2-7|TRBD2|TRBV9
CASSVSTGLGPYEQYF
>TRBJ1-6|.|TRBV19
CASSSRGYNSPLHF
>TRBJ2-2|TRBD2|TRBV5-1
CASSLLAVKTGELFF
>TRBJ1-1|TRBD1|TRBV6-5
CASRLLRQGNTEAFF
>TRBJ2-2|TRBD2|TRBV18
CASLKPPTSSLTGELFF
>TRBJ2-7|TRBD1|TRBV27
CASIPPGTGVHEQYF
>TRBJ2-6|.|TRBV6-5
CASSNRAGANVLTF
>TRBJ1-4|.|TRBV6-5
CASSYVQGNEKLFF
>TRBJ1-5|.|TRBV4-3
CASSQDWADDSNQPQHF